This T cell receptor (beta chain) was profiled in a study of T cell clusters in autoimmune cytopenias. The CDR3 has 14 amino acids. Germline V gene lookup returns CDR1 MNHEY and CDR2 SMNVEV (reference sequence). One tube held mixed TRB-A and TRB-B primer pools for touch-down PCR. TCRdb re-called the multiplex PCR reads and catalogs CDR3 proteins one per entry, DNA excluded. The sample table sets out approximately 7,000 distinct CDR3 sequences. Considering frequency, this clonotype is medium-sized. Roughly 38,000 genome equivalents of blood DNA were amplified for TRB. The chain carries TRBV27 and TRBJ2-1; lacking DNA, the TRBD2 call made by TCRdb goes unchecked. This TCR was recovered from a human donor with an autoimmune cytopenia or autoimmune hepatitis (not recorded which). The sequenced sample consisted of peripheral blood. CDR3 in amino acids: CASSAYRPDNEQFF.